These 30 T cell receptor beta chains were all obtained from the same sample, sequenced in a study. MiXCR, run by TCRdb on the RT-PCR reads, gives a single entry per CDR3 protein. The data contain fewer than 800,000 distinct CDR3 sequences, approximately 15% of them singletons. Sequences were obtained from memory CD4+ T cells from blood. The receptors derive from a female donor in good health, serving as a healthy control.

The sample holds many counts of this clonotype. The rearrangement uses TRBV29-1 and TRBJ1-2; D not resolved. The germline V gene encodes CDR1 SQVTM and CDR2 ANQGSEA. Between the trimmed V and J ends, which lost 3 bases and 2 bases, there was a span of 10 bases. The CDR3 extends over 13 amino acids. Written as DNA, the CDR3 is TGCAGCGTTGAGGAAGCGGACAACTATGGCTACACCTTC. It specifies CSVEEADNYGYTF.

Many counts were recorded for this clonotype. J is TRBJ2-3 and V is TRBV5-1, with TRBD2 identical over 7 bases. The CDR3 contains 14 residues. The V gene end was trimmed by 7 bases and the J gene end by 3 bases; junction bases not matched to a gene: 8. CDR1 and CDR2 (germline): SGHRS, YFSETQ. CDR3 loop: CASGDAGVTDTQYF. The CDR3 DNA is TGCGCCAGCGGCGATGCGGGGGTAACAGATACGCAGTATTTT.

This clonotype showed up many times. The gene calls are TRBV7-9 and TRBJ2-5; 11 nucleotides align to TRBD2. V was clipped by 4 bases and J by 5 bases; unmatched bases: 12. The CDR3 contains 17 residues. Germline values: CDR1 SEHNR, CDR2 FQNEAQ (reference sequence). The CDR3 is CASSSRGSSGRLETQYF. The CDR3 DNA is TGTGCCAGCAGCTCCCGAGGGTCTAGCGGGAGGTTGGAGACCCAGTACTTC.

This clonotype was seen a handful of times. The chain recombines TRBV4-3 with TRBJ1-3; D not certain. The CDR3 runs 16 residues. V lost 0 bases and J lost 0, with 9 bases in between. CDR1 is LGHNA, CDR2 YSLEER, per germline. CDR3 nucleotides: TGCGCCAGCAGCCAAGACCTGGTTAGCTCTGGAAACACCATATATTTT. This encodes CASSQDLVSSGNTIYF.

This clonotype has at least ten counts. The rearrangement uses TRBV18 and TRBJ2-1, with TRBD1 matching 11 bases. Germline lookup yields CDR1 KGHSH and CDR2 LQKENI. CDR3 size: 15 residues. V was clipped by 8 bases and J by 6 bases; unmatched bases: 9. The CDR3 loop is CASRYRDRGINEQFF. Written as DNA, the CDR3 is TGTGCCAGCCGCTATCGGGACAGGGGGATCAATGAGCAGTTCTTC.

This sequence joins TRBV6-1 and TRBJ2-7, with TRBD1 matching over 9 bases. The J segment lost 4 bases and the V segment lost 5 bases, leaving 3 bases of the junction unmatched. From germline, CDR1 is MNHNS and CDR2 SASEGT. The CDR3 length is 13 residues. Here the CDR3 reads CASSWDRAYEQYF. CDR3 nucleotide sequence: TGTGCCAGCAGTTGGGACAGGGCGTACGAGCAGTACTTC.

This clonotype was seen many times. The V gene is TRBV6-2 or TRBV6-3, the J gene TRBJ1-5; 9 positions agree with TRBD1. Germline V CDR1 and CDR2: MNHEY, SVGEGT. V shed 5 bases, J shed 6 bases, and the junction held 11 bases outside the gene matches. The CDR3 loop spans 16 amino acids. CDR3 sequence (DNA): TGTGCCAGCAGTCGCGCCGGGACAGGGTTTGGTCAGCCCCAGCATTTT. This codes for CASSRAGTGFGQPQHF.

This clonotype was observed many times. The chain links TRBV20-1 to TRBJ2-1, with D hard to call. The CDR3 loop spans 12 amino acids. V was cut by 3 bases and J by 8 bases, with 11 bases left in between. The germline CDR1 and CDR2 sequences are DFQATT and SNEGSKA (reference sequence). DNA of the CDR3: TGCAGTGCTAGTGCCAGTTTTGATGAGCAGTTCTTC. Protein product: CSASASFDEQFF.

This clonotype was counted between two and nine times. The chain uses TRBV9 and TRBJ1-6; D is possibly TRBD1 (5 bases). CDR1 SGDLS and CDR2 YYNGEE come from the germline V gene. The CDR3 runs 15 residues. Trimming left V 0 bases short and J 2 bases short, with 6 bases between. In DNA, the CDR3 is TGTGCCAGCAGCGTAGGGGGCGCCTATAATTCACCCCTCCACTTT. Amino acids: CASSVGGAYNSPLHF.

In its sample, this clonotype was seen many times. The chain combines TRBV9 with TRBJ2-5; a possible D gene is TRBD2 (6 bases). The V and J ends lost 0 bases and 4 bases respectively, with 13 bases between them. CDR3 length equals 15 residues. Looked up from germline, CDR1 is SGDLS and CDR2 is YYNGEE. The CDR3 here is CASSVEREEGETQYF. CDR3 bases: TGTGCCAGCAGCGTAGAGAGGGAGGAGGGAGAGACCCAGTACTTC.

This chain links TRBV20-1 with TRBJ2-3; D possibly corresponds to TRBD2 (5 bases). This CDR3 is 16 amino acids long. The V end was cut by 3 bases, the J end by 4 bases, with 20 bases between. Germline V gene sequence: CDR1 DFQATT, CDR2 SNEGSKA (reference sequence). CDR3 sequence (DNA): TGCAGTGCTAGTTCCACCTGGGAGACCTCCCCAGATACGCAGTATTTT. It is translated as CSASSTWETSPDTQYF.

Only a few counts were recorded for this clonotype. The chain is built from TRBV4-3 and TRBJ2-1, with 11 nucleotides matching TRBD2. V lost 2 bases, J lost 7 bases, and 4 bases stayed unmatched. CDR3 length: 15 amino acids. Germline loops: CDR1 LGHNA, CDR2 YSLEER. The CDR3 sequence is CASSQWRLAGNEQFF. CDR3 nucleotide sequence: TGCGCCAGCAGCCAATGGAGACTAGCGGGAAATGAGCAGTTCTTC.

This clonotype has just a few counts. CDR3: CSALDRVTQPQHF. The CDR3 DNA follows: TGCAGTGCTTTGGACAGGGTAACTCAGCCCCAGCATTTT. The J gene is TRBJ1-5, the V gene TRBV20-1; 8 bases agree with TRBD1. Trimming at V came to 5 bases and at J to 6 bases, leaving 6 bases not matched to a gene. Germline-derived CDR1 and CDR2 are DFQATT and SNEGSKA (reference sequence). CDR3 length: 13 residues.

This clonotype has just a few counts. The chain is built from TRBV5-1 and TRBJ2-1, with 9 bases aligning to TRBD2. The germline CDR1 and CDR2 sequences are SGHRS and YFSETQ. J was trimmed by 9 bases and V by 0 bases; bases with no gene match: 7. This CDR3 contains 15 residues. The CDR3 is CASSLVAGGDGEQFF. CDR3 nucleotides: TGCGCCAGCAGCTTGGTGGCGGGAGGGGATGGTGAGCAGTTCTTC.

In its sample, this clonotype was seen a few times. The chain's CDR3 is CAISDGQGGYTF. For the CDR3, the DNA is TGTGCCATCAGTGATGGGCAGGGCGGATACACCTTC. V usage is TRBV10-3 and J usage is TRBJ1-2, with a possible D match to TRBD1 (5 bases). V was cut by 3 bases and J by 11 bases, with 13 bases left in between. The CDR3 length is 12 residues. Germline CDR1 reads ENHRY; CDR2 reads SYGVKD.

There are a few counts of this clonotype. This rearrangement joins TRBV7-3 to TRBJ2-7; TRBD1 matches at 7 bases. CDR3 length equals 23 residues. Germline V lookup: CDR1 SGHTA, CDR2 FQGTGA. The V and J ends lost 1 base and 5 bases, in that order; junction bases with no gene match: 32. The CDR3 spells CASSLKGNVGTAHPRGPVDEQYF. The CDR3, as DNA: TGTGCCAGCAGCTTAAAAGGAAATGTAGGTACAGCCCATCCGAGGGGGCCTGTAGACGAGCAGTACTTC. The whole variable domain, filled in from reference TRBV7-3 and TRBJ2-7, reads GAGVSQTPSNKVTEKGKYVELRCDPISGHTALYWYRQSLGQGPEFLIYFQGTGAADDSGLPNDRFFAVRPEGSVSTLKIQRTERGDSAVYLCASSLKGNVGTAHPRGPVDEQYFGPGTRLTVT.

This clonotype has ten or more counts. The gene calls are TRBV5-1 and TRBJ2-7; 8 bases are a match to TRBD1. The length of the CDR3 is 14 residues. J lost 2 bases, V lost 3 bases, and 4 bases had no gene match. CDR1 SGHRS and CDR2 YFSETQ come from the germline V gene. This CDR3 reads CASSYGQGTYEQYF. The CDR3 bases are TGCGCCAGCAGCTATGGACAGGGTACCTACGAGCAGTACTTC.

The rearrangement joins TRBV2 to TRBJ1-3, with D perhaps matching TRBD1 (5 bases). Per the germline V gene, CDR1 is SNHLY and CDR2 is FYNNEI. Trimming left V 7 bases short and J 3 bases short, with 13 bases between. The CDR3 totals 14 residues. CDR3 bases: TGTGCCAGCACAGGGCAATCGGGTGGAAACACCATATATTTT. This translates into CASTGQSGGNTIYF. The entire variable domain, with the rest obtained from reference TRBV2 and TRBJ1-3, is as follows: EPEVTQTPSHQVTQMGQEVILRCVPISNHLYFYWYRQILGQKVEFLVSFYNNEISEKSEIFDDQFSVERPDGSNFTLKIRSTKLEDSAMYFCASTGQSGGNTIYFGEGSWLTVV.

In this sample, this clonotype turned up a few times. The J gene is TRBJ2-3, the V gene TRBV20-1, with D hard to call. CDR1 and CDR2 from the germline V gene are DFQATT and SNEGSKA (reference sequence). Trimming took 2 bases from V and 3 from J, leaving 12 bases between them. This CDR3 is built from 14 residues. CDR3 loop: CSARKSGLTDTQYF. DNA for the CDR3: TGCAGTGCTAGAAAAAGTGGGCTGACAGATACGCAGTATTTT.

The genes are TRBV29-1 and TRBJ1-1, with D maybe TRBD1 (6 bases). V shed 4 bases and J shed 2 bases, with 17 bases lying between them. The CDR3 covers 15 residues. The germline V gene encodes CDR1 SQVTM and CDR2 ANQGSEA. CDR3 DNA: TGCAGCGTTGGAGCCAGGGGCTGGTATAACACTGAAGCTTTCTTT. It yields the protein CSVGARGWYNTEAFF.

This chain links TRBV14 with TRBJ2-7; D call uncertain. Trimming shortened V by 2 bases and J by 7 bases, and 12 bases separated the two germline ends. The CDR3 has 13 residues. In germline, CDR1 is SGHDN, CDR2 FVKESK. CDR3 region: CASSQNTIGEQYF. DNA for the CDR3: TGTGCCAGCAGCCAAAATACTATAGGTGAGCAGTACTTC.

There are a few counts of this clonotype. The rearrangement joins TRBV4-2 to TRBJ1-2; D unclear. Trimming stripped 0 bases from V and 8 bases from J, with 10 bases between. Per the germline V gene, CDR1 is LGHNA and CDR2 is YNFKEQ. CDR3 size: 13 residues. CDR3 loop: CASSQEAQDGYTF. The DNA for the CDR3 is TGTGCCAGCAGCCAAGAAGCTCAGGACGGCTACACCTTC.

This clonotype came up a few times. The chain combines TRBV7-2 with TRBJ2-3; 7 bases fit TRBD1. This CDR3 has 15 residues. The germline CDR1 and CDR2 sequences are SGHTA and FQGNSA. V trimming: 2 bases; J trimming: 1 base; junction bases outside the gene matches: 3. The CDR3 region is CASSLRDRGTDTQYF. In nucleotides, the CDR3 is TGTGCCAGCAGCTTAAGAGACAGGGGCACAGATACGCAGTATTTT. Based on the CDR3 plus reference TRBV7-2 and TRBJ2-3, the full variable domain is GAGVSQSPSNKVTEKGKDVELRCDPISGHTALYWYRQSLGQGLEFLIYFQGNSAPDKSGLPSDRFSAERTGGSVSTLTIQRTQQEDSAVYLCASSLRDRGTDTQYFGPGTRLTVL.

The chain uses TRBV20-1 and TRBJ1-1; D gene uncertain. The CDR3 covers 12 residues. V lost 1 base to trimming and J lost 1 base, with 4 bases between them. CDR1 and CDR2 from the germline V gene are DFQATT and SNEGSKA (reference sequence). This CDR3 reads CSARVTNTEAFF. Written as DNA, the CDR3 is TGCAGTGCTAGAGTAACGAACACTGAAGCTTTCTTT.

Only a few counts were recorded for this clonotype. The chain uses TRBV5-6 and TRBJ2-7, with D tentatively TRBD1 or TRBD2 (5 bases each). This CDR3 spans 15 amino acids. V was pared by 4 bases and J by 3 bases, with 17 bases between. From germline, CDR1 is SGHDT and CDR2 YYEEEE. This CDR3 is CASSQRIRGVYEQYF. In DNA form, the CDR3 reads TGTGCCAGCAGCCAACGGATTAGAGGGGTCTACGAGCAGTACTTC.

The V gene is TRBV29-1, the J gene TRBJ1-4; 7 nucleotides align to TRBD1. Germline CDR1 is SQVTM and CDR2 is ANQGSEA. Trimming cost V 7 bases and J 8 bases; bases outside gene matches: 7. The CDR3 loop spans 12 amino acids. Here the CDR3 reads CSAGTVYEKLFF. CDR3 bases: TGCAGCGCCGGGACAGTATACGAAAAACTGTTTTTT.

The genes are TRBV5-5 and TRBJ2-7, with D unresolved. In germline, CDR1 is SGHKS, CDR2 YYEKEE (reference sequence). Trimming left V 3 bases short and J 3 bases short, with 13 bases between. CDR3 length: 14 amino acids. The CDR3 region is CASSSAQDDYEQYF. The CDR3 region has the DNA TGTGCCAGCAGCTCCGCTCAGGACGACTACGAGCAGTACTTC.

This clonotype was seen at least ten times. The chain uses TRBV29-1 and TRBJ1-5; no reliable D call. The CDR3 loop spans 14 amino acids. Germline CDR1 SQVTM, CDR2 ANQGSEA. Trimming left V 6 bases short and J 5 bases short, with 17 bases between. The CDR3 sequence: CSVAPGGLDQPQHF. The CDR3 nucleotides are TGCAGCGTAGCCCCGGGCGGCCTCGATCAGCCCCAGCATTTT.

The J gene is TRBJ2-1, the V gene TRBV27; 10 positions agree with TRBD2. CDR1 and CDR2 from the germline V gene are MNHEY and SMNVEV (reference sequence). The CDR3 loop spans 14 amino acids. The V gene end was trimmed by 3 bases and the J gene end by 8 bases; junction bases not matched to a gene: 4. CDR3 coding DNA: TGTGCCAGCAGTTTTTCTAGCGGGAGCTATGAGCAGTTCTTC. It specifies CASSFSSGSYEQFF.

This sequence joins TRBV20-1 and TRBJ2-3, with D unresolved. Germline V gene sequence: CDR1 DFQATT, CDR2 SNEGSKA (reference sequence). The CDR3 totals 14 residues. The germline V and J ends were trimmed by 3 bases and 1 base, with 11 bases remaining between them. DNA of the CDR3: TGCAGTGCTAGTAAGGGCTGGGGCACAGATACGCAGTATTTT. As protein: CSASKGWGTDTQYF.